These 20 T cell receptor beta chains came from one sample sequenced in a study of monozygotic twins with inflammatory bowel disease. TCRdb re-called the 5' RACE reads and catalogs CDR3 proteins one per entry, DNA excluded. Its table records 420,000 or so distinct CDR3 sequences. The sample taken for sequencing was blood. These receptors came from a human donor with ulcerative colitis or Crohn's disease, or a healthy co-twin of an affected twin (not recorded which).

V gene TRBV9 combines with J gene TRBJ2-3; TCRdb outputs TRBD2, but without DNA this stays unchecked. The CDR3 totals 14 residues. Germline CDR1 and CDR2: SGDLS and YYNGEE. The CDR3 protein is CASSVGQGRDTQYF.

The V call is TRBV7-9, the J call TRBJ1-1; the TCRdb D gene call, TRBD1, has no DNA to confirm it. The germline V gene encodes CDR1 SEHNR and CDR2 FQNEAQ (reference sequence). This CDR3 region has 16 residues. The CDR3 reads CASASLDRGARTEAFF.

V usage is TRBV27 and J usage is TRBJ1-4; TCRdb reports TRBD1, a call that lacks DNA to check it against. Germline V gives CDR1 MNHEY, CDR2 SMNVEV (reference sequence). The CDR3 has 13 amino acids. CDR3 region: CASSLFGGEKLFF.

This chain joins TRBV20-1 and TRBJ2-2; TCRdb picks TRBD1, but there is no DNA to check that call. Germline values: CDR1 DFQATT, CDR2 SNEGSKA (reference sequence). CDR3 length equals 13 residues. The CDR3 sequence is CSASGTYTGGLFF.

The gene calls are TRBV6-5 and TRBJ2-7; TCRdb gives TRBD1 as the D gene, but with no DNA this cannot be confirmed. Germline CDR1 MNHEY, CDR2 SVGAGI. The CDR3 consists of 15 residues. The CDR3 loop is CASSLHPEGSYEQYF.

The CDR3 loop reads CASSWGVFNEQFF. The chain couples TRBV5-6 to TRBJ2-1. The CDR3 contains 13 residues. Germline lookup yields CDR1 SGHDT and CDR2 YYEEEE.

The chain recombines TRBV4-3 with TRBJ2-7; TCRdb's D call, TRBD2, is unchecked because there is no DNA. The CDR3 extends over 15 amino acids. Germline V gene sequence: CDR1 LGHNA, CDR2 YSLEER. CDR3 in amino acids: CASSQNSGATYEQYF.

The chain carries TRBV19 and TRBJ2-5; TCRdb names TRBD1, which stays unverified in the absence of DNA. The germline V gene encodes CDR1 LNHDA and CDR2 SQIVND (reference sequence). This CDR3 spans 14 amino acids. CDR3 protein: CASSIGTGLETQYF.

The V call is TRBV20-1, the J call TRBJ2-1; TCRdb's D gene call, TRBD2, goes unchecked for lack of DNA. Germline V gene sequence: CDR1 DFQATT, CDR2 SNEGSKA (reference sequence). This CDR3 comprises 17 residues. CDR3 loop: CSAKKPGLAGRYNEQFF.

The chain joins TRBV12-3 or TRBV12-4 to TRBJ2-5; lacking DNA, the TRBD1 call made by TCRdb goes unchecked. This CDR3 has 13 residues. CDR3: CASSTGALETQYF.

The V call is TRBV2, the J call TRBJ1-2; the D call from TCRdb, TRBD1, cannot be confirmed without DNA. The CDR3 consists of 13 residues. CDR1 is SNHLY and CDR2 is FYNNEI in the germline V gene. The chain's CDR3 is CASRKDRGQGYTF.

This chain connects TRBV7-2 to TRBJ1-1; TCRdb gives TRBD1 as the D gene, but with no DNA this cannot be confirmed. Germline V lookup: CDR1 SGHTA, CDR2 FQGNSA. The CDR3 length is 15 residues. This CDR3 reads CASSSPRTGNTEAFF.

The rearrangement uses TRBV5-1 and TRBJ2-2. CDR1 is SGHRS, CDR2 YFSETQ, per germline. This CDR3 is 15 amino acids long. The CDR3 spells CASSLGNIKAGELFF.

The rearrangement links TRBV27 to TRBJ2-7; there is no DNA to check the TCRdb D call of TRBD2. CDR1 and CDR2 from the germline V gene are MNHEY and SMNVEV (reference sequence). The length of the CDR3 is 14 residues. CDR3 region: CASSSGDFWEEQYF.

This rearrangement joins TRBV28 to TRBJ1-2; checking the TCRdb D call of TRBD1 is not possible without DNA. The CDR3 covers 16 residues. The germline V gene encodes CDR1 MDHEN and CDR2 SYDVKM. The CDR3 spells CASHIGGDRGFYGYTF.

The V gene is TRBV5-6, the J gene TRBJ2-1; with no DNA, the TCRdb D assignment of TRBD1 cannot be verified. The CDR3 extends over 16 amino acids. The germline gives CDR1 SGHDT, CDR2 YYEEEE. The CDR3: CASSFSGGGQDNEQFF. Looking up the rest from reference TRBV5-6 and TRBJ2-1 gives the full variable domain: DAGVTQSPTHLIKTRGQQVTLRCSPKSGHDTVSWYQQALGQGPQFIFQYYEEEERQRGNFPDRFSGHQFPNYSSELNVNALLLGDSALYLCASSFSGGGQDNEQFFGPGTRLTVL.

This chain uses TRBV19 with TRBJ1-2; TCRdb selects TRBD1, and the lack of DNA leaves this call unchecked. This CDR3 region has 17 residues. CDR1 LNHDA and CDR2 SQIVND come from the germline V gene (reference sequence). This CDR3 is CASSVDQETGVNYGYTF.

The rearrangement links TRBV27 to TRBJ1-3. The CDR3 totals 16 residues. Germline CDR1 is MNHEY and CDR2 is SMNVEV (reference sequence). CDR3 region: CASSLSGISSGNTIYF.

The rearrangement joins TRBV7-2 to TRBJ1-3. The CDR3 extends over 16 amino acids. The germline V gene has CDR1 SGHTA and CDR2 FQGNSA. The CDR3 reads CASSLAPLGSGNTIYF.

The chain joins TRBV7-6 to TRBJ2-7. Per germline, CDR1 SGHVS and CDR2 FNYEAQ. This CDR3 has 16 amino acids. The CDR3 loop reads CASSLVSQHPVYEQYF. Full variable domain (missing parts from reference TRBV7-6 and TRBJ2-7): GAGVSQSPRYKVTKRGQDVALRCDPISGHVSLYWYRQALGQGPEFLTYFNYEAQQDKSGLPNDRFSAERPEGSISTLTIQRTEQRDSAMYRCASSLVSQHPVYEQYFGPGTRLTVT.